These 18 T cell receptor beta chains originate from one sample sequenced in a study of T cells after yellow fever vaccination. TCRdb reprocessed the 5' RACE reads with MiXCR, giving one entry per CDR3 protein. The table has some 300,000 distinct CDR3 sequences, roughly 9% seen once. This specimen was CD4+ T cells sorted from PBMCs, taken 5 days after the yellow fever booster vaccination. The receptors stem from a man aged 18 to 29 who received the YFV17D yellow fever vaccine.

This chain links TRBV7-9 with TRBJ2-5, with 7 bases identical to TRBD1. The CDR3 extends over 16 amino acids. The ends lost 5 bases at V and 5 bases at J; junction bases unmatched: 14. Germline-derived CDR1 and CDR2 are SEHNR and FQNEAQ (reference sequence). The CDR3 nucleotides are TGTGCCAGCAGCCCCCGGGACAGTCGAACTGGGGAGACCCAGTACTTC. Translated: CASSPRDSRTGETQYF.

In this sample, this clonotype turned up a few times. The J gene is TRBJ2-1, the V gene TRBV20-1; maybe TRBD2 (6 bases). Germline values: CDR1 DFQATT, CDR2 SNEGSKA (reference sequence). CDR3 length: 13 residues. V shed 6 bases and J shed 0 bases, with 9 bases lying between them. The CDR3 sequence: CSARESSYNEQFF. The CDR3 DNA follows: TGCAGTGCCCGGGAGAGCTCCTACAATGAGCAGTTCTTC.

This clonotype showed up just a few times. The CDR3 coding sequence is TGTGCCAGCAGCGTGGGGACAGGGGGAACGGAGACCCAGTACTTC. It codes for CASSVGTGGTETQYF. V and J are TRBV9 and TRBJ2-5, with TRBD1 matching 11 bases. Germline values: CDR1 SGDLS, CDR2 YYNGEE. This CDR3 region has 15 residues. Trimming removed 2 bases from V and 5 bases from J; junction bases left unmatched: 5.

This clonotype has just a few counts. V and J are TRBV27 and TRBJ2-4; D may be TRBD2 (5 bases). CDR1 and CDR2 from the germline V gene are MNHEY and SMNVEV (reference sequence). With 7 bases removed from V and 1 base from J, the gap between germline ends came to 11 bases. This CDR3 spans 14 amino acids. CDR3 region: CASTHPGAKNIQYF. In DNA, the CDR3 is TGTGCCAGCACGCACCCGGGGGCCAAAAACATTCAGTACTTC.

The sample holds many counts of this clonotype. This CDR3 is CASSLEGQAIEQFF. In DNA form, the CDR3 reads TGCGCCAGCAGCTTGGAAGGCCAGGCGATTGAGCAGTTCTTC. The V and J genes are TRBV5-1 and TRBJ2-1, with D unclear. CDR1 and CDR2 (germline): SGHRS, YFSETQ. The V gene lost 0 bases and the J gene lost 9 bases, with 13 bases spanning the gap. CDR3 length equals 14 residues.

V is TRBV12-3 or TRBV12-4 and J is TRBJ1-1; 7 bases fit TRBD1. With 5 bases clipped from V and 5 bases from J, the junction kept 11 bases outside the gene matches. This CDR3 spans 15 amino acids. In DNA, the CDR3 is TGTGCCAGCAGTCGCCATGACAGGGCCGGGACTGAAGCTTTCTTT. This gives the protein CASSRHDRAGTEAFF.

This clonotype appeared a few times. V and J are TRBV29-1 and TRBJ2-3; the D is unclear. The germline V and J ends were trimmed by 0 bases and 1 base, with 17 bases remaining between them. CDR3 length: 17 amino acids. Germline lookup yields CDR1 SQVTM and CDR2 ANQGSEA. The CDR3 sequence is CSVEDRSRYGGTDTQYF. Here the CDR3 DNA reads TGCAGCGTTGAAGATCGGTCGAGATATGGGGGCACAGATACGCAGTATTTT.

A remark on this clonotype: One junction end disagrees with the germline gene, perhaps due to a read error. The chain joins TRBV6-6 to TRBJ2-2; D might be TRBD2 (6 bases). From germline, CDR1 is MNHNY and CDR2 SVGAGI (reference sequence). The CDR3 runs 13 residues. The CDR3 DNA follows: TGTGCCAGCAGCCCACCAAACACCGGGGAGGTGTTTTTT. Translation gives CASSPPNTGEVFF.

The V gene is TRBV5-1, the J gene TRBJ1-1, with D hard to call. Trimming removed 0 bases at V and 1 base at J, with 7 bases between. This CDR3 spans 14 amino acids. Germline CDR1 is SGHRS and CDR2 is YFSETQ. The CDR3 region has the DNA TGCGCCAGCAGCTTGGATACGGAGAACACTGAAGCTTTCTTT. Amino acids: CASSLDTENTEAFF.

This clonotype was picked up a small number of times. The V call is TRBV3-1, the J call TRBJ2-3; 7 nucleotides agree with TRBD2. CDR1 is LGHDT, CDR2 YNNKEL, per germline (reference sequence). CDR3 length: 15 residues. The ends lost 4 bases at V and 8 bases at J; junction bases unmatched: 12. The CDR3 DNA reads as TGTGCCAGCAGCCGACCCGGACTAGTTGGGGCTACGCAGTATTTT. Translated: CASSRPGLVGATQYF.

This clonotype was observed at least ten times. The chain recombines TRBV12-3 or TRBV12-4 with TRBJ2-5, with D perhaps given as TRBD1 or TRBD2 (5 bases each). This CDR3 region has 13 residues. Deletions cut 3 bases from V and 5 bases from J, with 10 bases between. Here the CDR3 reads CASSLNRRETQYF. CDR3 nucleotide sequence: TGTGCCAGCAGTTTGAACAGGAGGGAGACCCAGTACTTC.

V usage is TRBV18 and J usage is TRBJ2-2, with 8 bases that match TRBD2. Trimming at V came to 0 bases and at J to 5 bases, leaving 5 bases not matched to a gene. This CDR3 comprises 16 residues. Germline values: CDR1 KGHSH, CDR2 LQKENI. In DNA, the CDR3 is TGTGCCAGCTCACCACCATCCCAGCGGGGGACCGGGGAGCTGTTTTTT. Its protein product is CASSPPSQRGTGELFF.

The CDR3 spells CASSLGAVTSYEQYV. For the CDR3, the DNA is TGTGCCAGCAGTTTAGGAGCGGTAACCTCCTACGAGCAGTACGTC. The chain links TRBV12-3 or TRBV12-4 to TRBJ2-7, with D maybe TRBD2 (5 bases). Trimming stripped 1 base from V and 0 bases from J, with 10 bases between. CDR3 length: 15 residues.

This sequence joins TRBV7-2 and TRBJ2-1, with 7 bases that match TRBD2. Germline CDR1 SGHTA, CDR2 FQGNSA. CDR3 size: 15 residues. The V gene end was trimmed by 5 bases and the J gene end by 6 bases; junction bases not matched to a gene: 10. The CDR3 DNA sequence: TGTGCCAGCAGCCGATCCCTAGCGGCGCTCAATGAGCAGTTCTTC. Its protein is CASSRSLAALNEQFF.

The chain joins TRBV4-3 to TRBJ1-6; D may be TRBD1 (6 bases). The CDR3 runs 16 residues. Per the germline V gene, CDR1 is LGHNA and CDR2 is YSLEER. The V gene lost 7 bases and the J gene lost 0 bases, with 13 bases spanning the gap. The CDR3 loop is CASKRGGSSYNSPLHF. Written as DNA, the CDR3 is TGCGCCAGCAAAAGGGGGGGGAGCTCCTATAATTCACCCCTCCACTTT.

This chain joins TRBV5-1 and TRBJ2-4; tentative D call: TRBD1 (5 bases). The CDR3 has 19 residues. CDR1 and CDR2 from the germline V gene are SGHRS and YFSETQ. V was pared by 0 bases and J by 0 bases, with 19 bases between. DNA for the CDR3: TGCGCCAGCAGCTTGGTACCGACAGTACGGCTCCCAGCCAAAAACATTCAGTACTTC. Its protein is CASSLVPTVRLPAKNIQYF.

This CDR3 reads CASSHGQENGYTF. In DNA form, the CDR3 reads TGCGCCAGCAGCCACGGACAGGAGAATGGCTACACCTTC. J is TRBJ1-2 and V is TRBV5-1; 7 bases align to TRBD1. V was clipped by 4 bases and J by 6 bases; unmatched bases: 6. The length of the CDR3 is 13 residues. Germline assignment: CDR1 SGHRS and CDR2 YFSETQ.

This clonotype has only a few counts. This rearrangement joins TRBV10-3 to TRBJ2-3, with unresolved D. The germline V gene has CDR1 ENHRY and CDR2 SYGVKD. The CDR3 loop spans 14 amino acids. With 3 bases removed from V and 0 bases from J, the gap between germline ends came to 7 bases. The CDR3 spells CAISEMSSTDTQYF. CDR3 coding DNA: TGTGCCATCAGTGAAATGAGTAGCACAGATACGCAGTATTTT.